This TCR beta chain was observed in a study of radiotherapy plus CTLA-4 blockade in lung cancer. Overall study findings and caveats: Tumor-origin TCR clones grew in blood after radiotherapy plus ipilimumab.

To note about this clone: The target antigen is unknown.

CDR1 KGHSH and CDR2 LQKENI come from the germline V gene. Deletions cut 3 bases from V and 2 bases from J, with 14 bases between. CDR3 length equals 16 residues. The data were produced by immunoSEQ multiplex PCR, yet TCRdb's version contains in-frame clones alone and is incomplete. This table has roughly 25,000 clones, around 70% appearing once. The rearrangement uses TRBV18 and TRBJ2-1; maybe TRBD1 (7 bases). This sequence originates from a human donor with non-small cell lung cancer who had stable disease on radiotherapy plus ipilimumab. This specimen consisted of peripheral blood, obtained from a patient treated with radiotherapy plus ipilimumab. CDR3 in amino acids: CASSPQGGFPYNEQFF. The CDR3 DNA reads TGTGCCAGCTCACCTCAGGGGGGATTCCCCTACAATGAGCAGTTCTTC.